These 2 T cell receptor beta chains share one sample of origin, sequenced in a study of regulatory T cells in long-lasting Graves disease. Noted time point: persistent/refractory GD, antithyroid drugs over 5 years with positive TRAb. PBMCs were the source of the RNA used for TCR sequencing. Building of the TCR beta libraries involved iRepertoire HTBI primers and Arm-PCR of CDR3 regions. TCRdb reanalysed the multiplex PCR reads using MiXCR and keeps one entry per CDR3 protein. The sample lists about 460,000 distinct CDR3 sequences, approximately 22% occurring once. The sample here was peripheral blood mononuclear cells (PBMCs), taken when the disease was refractory, from a patient treated with antithyroid drugs. The receptors were sampled from a female donor with Graves disease.

Turning to this clonotype: This may stem from a read error, because a much larger clone lies one nucleotide away. The chain joins TRBV20-1 to TRBJ2-7, with 9 bases that match TRBD2. After removal of 7 bases from V and 5 bases from J, the junction contained 6 bases not matched to a gene. CDR1 and CDR2 (germline): DFQATT, SNEGSKA (reference sequence). CDR3 length equals 12 residues. The CDR3 coding sequence is TGCAGTGTGAGCGGGAGGTCCCACGAGCAGTACTTC. It yields the protein CSVSGRSHEQYF.

Only a few counts were recorded for this clonotype. The chain employs TRBV29-1 and TRBJ2-7; the D gene is possibly TRBD1 (6 bases). The V end was cut by 7 bases, the J end by 0 bases, with 16 bases between. CDR1 and CDR2 (germline): SQVTM, ANQGSEA. The CDR3 is made up of 14 amino acids. The CDR3 reads CSADTGQSSYEQYF. The CDR3 DNA sequence: TGCAGCGCTGATACAGGGCAGAGCTCCTACGAGCAGTACTTC.